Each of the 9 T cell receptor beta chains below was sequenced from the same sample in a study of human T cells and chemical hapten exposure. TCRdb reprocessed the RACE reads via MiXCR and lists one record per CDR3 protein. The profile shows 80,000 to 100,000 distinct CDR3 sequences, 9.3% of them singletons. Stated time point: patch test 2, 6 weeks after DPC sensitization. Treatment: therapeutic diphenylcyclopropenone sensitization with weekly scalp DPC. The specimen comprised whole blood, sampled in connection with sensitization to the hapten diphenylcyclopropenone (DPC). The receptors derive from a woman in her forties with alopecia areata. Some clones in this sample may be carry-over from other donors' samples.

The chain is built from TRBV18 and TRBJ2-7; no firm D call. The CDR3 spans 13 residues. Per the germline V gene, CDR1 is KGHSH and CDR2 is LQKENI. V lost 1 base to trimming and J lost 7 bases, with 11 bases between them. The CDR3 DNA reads TGTGCCAGCTCACCACTACCCGAACAGGAGCAGTACTTC. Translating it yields CASSPLPEQEQYF.

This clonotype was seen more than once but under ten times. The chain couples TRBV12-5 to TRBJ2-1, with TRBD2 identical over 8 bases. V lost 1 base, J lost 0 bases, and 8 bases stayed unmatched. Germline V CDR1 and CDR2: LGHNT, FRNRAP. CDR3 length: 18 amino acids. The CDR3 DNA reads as TGTGCTAGTGGTTTGGAGCCCTTAGCGGGGTACTCCTACAATGAGCAGTTCTTC. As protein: CASGLEPLAGYSYNEQFF.

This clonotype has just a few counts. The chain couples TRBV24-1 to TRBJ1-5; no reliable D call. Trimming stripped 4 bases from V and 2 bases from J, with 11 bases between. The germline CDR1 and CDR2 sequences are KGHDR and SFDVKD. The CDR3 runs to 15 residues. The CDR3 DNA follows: TGTGCCACCAGTGACGCAAGTACGGGCAATCAGCCCCAGCATTTT. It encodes CATSDASTGNQPQHF.

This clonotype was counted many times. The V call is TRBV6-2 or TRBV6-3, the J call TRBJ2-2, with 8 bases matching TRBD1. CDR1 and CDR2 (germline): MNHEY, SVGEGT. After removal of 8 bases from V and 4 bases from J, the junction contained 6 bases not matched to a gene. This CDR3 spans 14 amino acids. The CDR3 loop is CASGGQGGTGELFF. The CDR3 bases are TGTGCCAGCGGTGGACAGGGAGGCACCGGGGAGCTGTTTTTT.

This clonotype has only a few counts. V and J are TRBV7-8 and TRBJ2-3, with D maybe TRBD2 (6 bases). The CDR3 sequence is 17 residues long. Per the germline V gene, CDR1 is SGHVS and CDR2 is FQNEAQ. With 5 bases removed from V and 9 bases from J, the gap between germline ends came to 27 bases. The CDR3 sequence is CASSGYRIYGGLITQYF. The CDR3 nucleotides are TGTGCCAGCAGCGGATACAGAATCTACGGAGGGCTGATCACGCAGTATTTT. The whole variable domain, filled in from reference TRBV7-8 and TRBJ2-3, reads GAGVSQSPRYKVAKRGQDVALRCDPISGHVSLFWYQQALGQGPEFLTYFQNEAQLDKSGLPSDRFFAERPEGSVSTLKIQRTQQEDSAVYLCASSGYRIYGGLITQYFGPGTRLTVL.

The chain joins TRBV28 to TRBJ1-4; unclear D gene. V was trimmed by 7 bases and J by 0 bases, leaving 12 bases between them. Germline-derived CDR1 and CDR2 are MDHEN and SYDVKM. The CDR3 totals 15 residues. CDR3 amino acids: CASIPATATNEKLFF. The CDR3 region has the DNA TGTGCCAGCATCCCGGCTACAGCAACTAATGAAAAACTGTTTTTT. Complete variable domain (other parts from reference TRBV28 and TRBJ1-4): DVKVTQSSRYLVKRTGEKVFLECVQDMDHENMFWYRQDPGLGLRLIYFSYDVKMKEKGDIPEGYSVSREKKERFSLILESASTNQTSMYLCASIPATATNEKLFFGSGTQLSVL.

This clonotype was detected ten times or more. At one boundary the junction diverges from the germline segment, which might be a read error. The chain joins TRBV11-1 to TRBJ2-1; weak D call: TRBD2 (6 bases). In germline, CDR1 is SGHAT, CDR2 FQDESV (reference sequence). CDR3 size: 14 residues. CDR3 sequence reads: CASSLANSYNEQFF. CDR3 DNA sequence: TGTGCCAGCAGCCTAGCGAATTCCTACAATGAGCAGTTCTTC.

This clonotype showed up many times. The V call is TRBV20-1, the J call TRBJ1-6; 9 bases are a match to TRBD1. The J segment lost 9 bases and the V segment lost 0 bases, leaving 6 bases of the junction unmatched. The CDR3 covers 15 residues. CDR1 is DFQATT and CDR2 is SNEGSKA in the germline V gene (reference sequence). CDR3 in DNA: TGCAGTGCTAGAGATGGGGGACAGGGTGGTTCACCCCTCCACTTT. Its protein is CSARDGGQGGSPLHF.

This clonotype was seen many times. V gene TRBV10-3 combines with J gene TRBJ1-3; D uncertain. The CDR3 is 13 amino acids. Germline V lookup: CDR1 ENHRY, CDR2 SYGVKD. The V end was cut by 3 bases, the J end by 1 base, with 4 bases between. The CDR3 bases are TGTGCCATCAGTGACCCATCTGGAAACACCATATATTTT. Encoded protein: CAISDPSGNTIYF.